The TCR beta chain under discussion was sequenced for a study of shared clonotypes between healthy human individuals. Study-wide findings and caveats: In the sorted subsets, rarefaction showed sequencing was incomplete despite large depth. Among donors, the sharing of clonotypes was expected to be influenced by sequencing depth. In contrast to clonotypes shared by all four donors, non-shared clonotypes had lower generation probabilities.

Data came from immunoSEQ multiplex PCR; TCRdb stores just in-frame clones and leaves some out. The profile shows 2.3 million or so clones, roughly 93% of them singletons. Remarks on this clone: Its antigen is still unknown.

The CDR3 contains 16 residues. The germline gives CDR1 ENHRY, CDR2 SYGVKD. Trimming cost V 8 bases and J 3 bases, with 23 bases left between them. Healthy and HIV-negative, the adult donors had no recent acute infections or vaccinations. The sequence came from a man aged 18 to 29 in good health. Some clones in this sample may be carry-over from other donors' samples. Material for sequencing was naive CD4+ T cells from PBMCs. Subset in this sample: CD45RA+ positively selected. The chain employs TRBV10-3 and TRBJ2-7; a weak D match, TRBD2 (7 bases). CDR3 bases: TGTGCCATCGGAGGGGGGGAACGGGGTTTCGACTACGAGCAGTACTTC. Amino acids: CAIGGGERGFDYEQYF.